What follows are 30 T cell receptor beta chains derived from one specimen sequenced in a study of T cell responses to AZD1222 COVID-19 vaccine. Assay used: immunoSEQ multiplex PCR; TCRdb lists only in-frame clones, some missing. The sample holds 150,000 to 180,000 clones, over 85% seen once. The specimen comprised peripheral blood, sampled on day 0 of AZD1222 vaccination. Receptor source: an adult in good health.

V gene TRBV7-9 combines with J gene TRBJ2-5; possibly TRBD1 for D (5 bases). The CDR3 contains 13 residues. Germline V lookup: CDR1 SEHNR, CDR2 FQNEAQ (reference sequence). Between the trimmed V and J ends, which lost 5 bases and 1 base, there was a span of 8 bases. The CDR3 nucleotides read TGTGCCAGCAGCCCAGACAGCCAAGAGACCCAGTACTTC. As protein: CASSPDSQETQYF.

This sequence joins TRBV30 and TRBJ1-6; D ambiguous. This CDR3 is built from 13 residues. V lost 2 bases, J lost 6 bases, and 8 bases lay in between. Germline CDR1 is GTSNPN and CDR2 is SVGIG (reference sequence). The CDR3 sequence is CAWSPGGNSPLHF. Here the CDR3 DNA reads TGTGCCTGGAGTCCTGGCGGTAATTCACCCCTCCACTTT.

The chain carries TRBV30 and TRBJ2-2, with D unresolved. V was pared by 0 bases and J by 2 bases, with 22 bases between. Germline-derived CDR1 and CDR2 are GTSNPN and SVGIG (reference sequence). The CDR3 loop spans 19 amino acids. The CDR3 loop is CAWSVRTFLTRINTGELFF. The CDR3 region has the DNA TGTGCCTGGAGTGTTAGAACATTTCTTACCAGGATAAACACCGGGGAGCTGTTTTTT.

The V and J genes are TRBV5-1 and TRBJ2-5, with a weak D call TRBD1 (6 bases). Trimming shortened V by 4 bases and J by 2 bases, and 12 bases separated the two germline ends. The V gene's germline CDR1 is SGHRS and CDR2 YFSETQ. The length of the CDR3 is 14 residues. The CDR3 loop is CASSDIQGQETQYF. DNA for the CDR3: TGCGCCAGCAGCGATATACAGGGTCAAGAGACCCAGTACTTC.

Only one count was recorded for this clone. The V and J genes are TRBV6-5 and TRBJ1-3; D remains ambiguous. Germline CDR1 reads MNHEY; CDR2 reads SVGAGI. V lost 6 bases, J lost 4 bases, and 10 bases lay in between. This CDR3 has 13 amino acids. CDR3 protein: CASSRSRGNTIYF. The CDR3 DNA is TGTGCCAGCAGCAGGTCTAGAGGAAACACCATATATTTT.

The rearrangement uses TRBV5-1 and TRBJ2-2, with a weak D call TRBD2 (5 bases). Between the trimmed V and J ends, which lost 0 bases and 4 bases, there was a span of 7 bases. The germline CDR1 and CDR2 sequences are SGHRS and YFSETQ. There are 14 residues in the CDR3. The chain's CDR3 is CASSLAAATGELFF. The DNA of the CDR3 is TGCGCCAGCAGCTTGGCAGCGGCCACCGGGGAGCTGTTTTTT.

CDR3 protein: CATSDSAQTEAFF. As DNA, the CDR3 is TGTGCCACCAGTGATTCCGCTCAGACTGAAGCTTTCTTT. V usage is TRBV24-1 and J usage is TRBJ1-1; D gene uncertain. This CDR3 is built from 13 residues. Looked up from germline, CDR1 is KGHDR and CDR2 is SFDVKD. Trimming shortened V by 2 bases and J by 5 bases, and 8 bases separated the two germline ends.

This clone was found once. The chain uses TRBV5-1 and TRBJ1-4; 7 nucleotides match TRBD1. This CDR3 region has 14 residues. J lost 7 bases, V lost 7 bases, and 10 bases had no gene match. Germline V lookup: CDR1 SGHRS, CDR2 YFSETQ. DNA for the CDR3: TGCGCCAGCCGACCCAGGGGGGAGGGTGAAAAACTGTTTTTT. Protein product: CASRPRGEGEKLFF.

CDR3 coding DNA: TGTGCCAGTAGTATTCTTTACAGCTCCAACTATGGCTACACCTTC. This translates into CASSILYSSNYGYTF. The gene calls are TRBV19 and TRBJ1-2; D not resolved. CDR1 is LNHDA, CDR2 SQIVND, per germline (reference sequence). Trimming shortened V by 3 bases and J by 2 bases, and 13 bases separated the two germline ends. The CDR3 is 15 amino acids. Full variable domain (missing parts from reference TRBV19 and TRBJ1-2): DGGITQSPKYLFRKEGQNVTLSCEQNLNHDAMYWYRQDPGQGLRLIYYSQIVNDFQKGDIAEGYSVSREKKESFPLTVTSAQKNPTAFYLCASSILYSSNYGYTFGSGTRLTVV.

The chain couples TRBV29-1 to TRBJ2-4; 10 nucleotides line up with TRBD1. V was clipped by 4 bases and J by 2 bases; unmatched bases: 14. This CDR3 has 18 amino acids. Per the germline V gene, CDR1 is SQVTM and CDR2 is ANQGSEA. The CDR3 here is CSVAYLEDRGLSKNIQYF. The CDR3 DNA sequence: TGCAGCGTTGCATATCTCGAAGACAGGGGGCTGTCCAAAAACATTCAGTACTTC.

The rearrangement joins TRBV27 to TRBJ2-3; D is undetermined. Germline values: CDR1 MNHEY, CDR2 SMNVEV (reference sequence). CDR3 length: 14 residues. Trimming took off 5 bases at V and 6 bases at J, with 15 bases between the two ends. The CDR3 region is CASSLGVWGDTQYF. The CDR3 nucleotides are TGTGCCAGCAGTCTGGGTGTTTGGGGTGATACGCAGTATTTT.

This sequence joins TRBV24-1 and TRBJ2-7; D not resolved. The CDR3 loop spans 11 amino acids. The V end lost 1 base, the J end lost 7 bases, and 4 bases lay between the germline ends. CDR1 is KGHDR, CDR2 SFDVKD, per germline. DNA of the CDR3: TGTGCCACCAGTGATTTTGGAGAGCAGTACTTC. This translates into CATSDFGEQYF.

This clone was counted once. This sequence joins TRBV30 and TRBJ2-2; D uncertain. This CDR3 contains 12 residues. V dropped 5 bases and J dropped 4 bases, with 8 bases sitting between them. Per germline, CDR1 GTSNPN and CDR2 SVGIG (reference sequence). CDR3 residues: CAWDAGTGELFF. CDR3 nucleotide sequence: TGTGCCTGGGATGCCGGCACCGGGGAGCTGTTTTTT.

The V call is TRBV27, the J call TRBJ1-2; D unclear. The V and J ends lost 2 bases and 4 bases respectively, with 14 bases between them. Germline-derived CDR1 and CDR2 are MNHEY and SMNVEV (reference sequence). The CDR3 extends over 15 amino acids. Written as DNA, the CDR3 is TGTGCCAGCAGTTTAGACGCCAATTGGCTCTATGGCTACACCTTC. Amino acids: CASSLDANWLYGYTF.

This clone appeared a single time. J is TRBJ2-5 and V is TRBV19; D ambiguous. Trimming shortened V by 5 bases and J by 7 bases, and 17 bases separated the two germline ends. CDR1 is LNHDA and CDR2 is SQIVND in the germline V gene (reference sequence). The CDR3 contains 14 residues. CDR3 sequence (DNA): TGTGCCAGTAGTCCCGAGAGCCTAGTAAGGACCCAGTACTTC. This sequence encodes CASSPESLVRTQYF.

This chain links TRBV2 with TRBJ2-7; 14 positions agree with TRBD2. V was pared by 5 bases and J by 7 bases, with 7 bases of the junction left unmatched. The CDR3 sequence is 15 residues long. The V gene's germline CDR1 is SNHLY and CDR2 FYNNEI. The CDR3 spells CASSLTSGGAEEQYF. CDR3 DNA: TGTGCCAGCAGTTTGACTAGCGGGGGGGCGGAGGAGCAGTACTTC.

The sample holds a few counts of this clone. V usage is TRBV21-1 and J usage is TRBJ1-1. TRBV21-1 is a pseudogene locus. The CDR3 loop spans 13 amino acids. This CDR3 is CASSPPGRRQAFF. CDR3 nucleotide sequence: TGTGCCAGCAGCCCGCCGGGGCGCAGGCAGGCTTTCTTT.

V gene TRBV30 combines with J gene TRBJ1-3; no clear D gene. V lost 0 bases and J 7 bases, leaving 7 bases between the germline ends. Germline loops: CDR1 GTSNPN, CDR2 SVGIG (reference sequence). The CDR3 loop spans 12 amino acids. CDR3 sequence (DNA): TGTGCCTGGAGTGTACTGTCCAACACCATATATTTT. This sequence encodes CAWSVLSNTIYF.

The genes are TRBV29-1 and TRBJ1-3, with no clear D. The CDR3 totals 12 residues. Deletions cut 4 bases from V and 5 bases from J, with 9 bases between. Germline CDR1 reads SQVTM; CDR2 reads ANQGSEA. CDR3 amino acids: CSVGEYRNTIYF. CDR3 nucleotides: TGCAGCGTTGGGGAGTATCGAAACACCATATATTTT.

The chain carries TRBV5-1 and TRBJ1-1, with D unclear. The CDR3 length is 14 residues. Germline lookup yields CDR1 SGHRS and CDR2 YFSETQ. Between the trimmed V and J ends, which lost 3 bases and 0 bases, there was a span of 9 bases. The CDR3 protein is CASSYNSVNTEAFF. For the CDR3, the DNA is TGCGCCAGCAGCTACAATTCGGTGAACACTGAAGCTTTCTTT.

This clone has only a few counts. The CDR3 spells CSASLRGGLALNEQFF. Here the CDR3 DNA reads TGCAGTGCTAGTTTACGGGGGGGACTAGCTCTGAATGAGCAGTTCTTC. The chain is built from TRBV20-1 and TRBJ2-1; 9 nucleotides line up with TRBD2. The V gene end was trimmed by 3 bases and the J gene end by 7 bases; junction bases not matched to a gene: 13. The V gene's germline CDR1 is DFQATT and CDR2 SNEGSKA (reference sequence). CDR3 size: 16 residues.

The chain joins TRBV29-1 to TRBJ1-5; 7 bases are a match to TRBD1. The V and J ends lost 5 bases and 6 bases, in that order; junction bases with no gene match: 7. Germline lookup yields CDR1 SQVTM and CDR2 ANQGSEA. The CDR3 has 13 amino acids. The CDR3 DNA reads TGCAGCGTTATCGACAGGGAGGGTCAGCCCCAGCATTTT. Translating it yields CSVIDREGQPQHF.

This clone was seen only once. The V and J genes are TRBV19 and TRBJ1-4; perhaps TRBD1 as D (5 bases). Per the germline V gene, CDR1 is LNHDA and CDR2 is SQIVND (reference sequence). V was cut by 0 bases and J by 8 bases, with 13 bases left in between. The CDR3 length is 15 residues. Here the CDR3 reads CASSIDGGYPEKLFF. The CDR3 DNA reads TGTGCCAGTAGTATAGATGGGGGGTACCCCGAAAAACTGTTTTTT.

This sequence joins TRBV19 and TRBJ2-7; maybe TRBD2 (6 bases). The CDR3 runs 14 residues. Looked up from germline, CDR1 is LNHDA and CDR2 is SQIVND (reference sequence). Deletions cut 4 bases from V and 2 bases from J, with 12 bases between. CDR3 protein: CASSRASDTYEQYF. In DNA form, the CDR3 reads TGTGCCAGTAGTAGGGCTAGCGACACCTACGAGCAGTACTTC.

The chain uses TRBV12-5 and TRBJ1-1; 8 nucleotides agree with TRBD1. Germline lookup yields CDR1 LGHNT and CDR2 FRNRAP. The CDR3 length is 18 residues. V lost 5 bases, J lost 3 bases, and 17 bases stayed unmatched. Here the CDR3 reads CASGQSTGDRTVDTEAFF. CDR3 nucleotide sequence: TGTGCTAGTGGTCAATCGACAGGGGACCGGACGGTCGACACTGAAGCTTTCTTT.

The chain employs TRBV9 and TRBJ1-4; 9 nucleotides line up with TRBD1. V shed 0 bases, J shed 8 bases, and the junction held 5 bases outside the gene matches. Germline CDR1 and CDR2: SGDLS and YYNGEE. This CDR3 has 15 amino acids. The CDR3 coding sequence is TGTGCCAGCAGCGTAGGGACAGGGGTGGAGGAAAAACTGTTTTTT. The encoded protein is CASSVGTGVEEKLFF.

The chain joins TRBV28 to TRBJ1-5, with D maybe TRBD1 (6 bases). Trimming cost V 4 bases and J 5 bases, with 6 bases left between them. The CDR3 has 12 residues. Per the germline V gene, CDR1 is MDHEN and CDR2 is SYDVKM. CDR3 in amino acids: CASSWTDQPQHF. The DNA for the CDR3 is TGTGCCAGCAGTTGGACAGATCAGCCCCAGCATTTT.

This chain uses TRBV5-4 with TRBJ2-3, with D unresolved. With 0 bases removed from V and 4 bases from J, the gap between germline ends came to 6 bases. The CDR3 runs to 13 residues. The germline V gene encodes CDR1 SGHNT and CDR2 YYREEE (reference sequence). As DNA, the CDR3 is TGTGCCAGCAGCTTGGGTGGGGCAGATACGCAGTATTTT. Translation: CASSLGGADTQYF. The whole variable domain, filled in from reference TRBV5-4 and TRBJ2-3, reads ETGVTQSPTHLIKTRGQQVTLRCSSQSGHNTVSWYQQALGQGPQFIFQYYREEENGRGNFPPRFSGLQFPNYSSELNVNALELDDSALYLCASSLGGADTQYFGPGTRLTVL.

The chain recombines TRBV3-1 (or the pseudogene TRBV3-2) with TRBJ1-1; 7 positions match TRBD1. The CDR3 runs to 13 residues. With 1 base clipped from V and 4 bases from J, the junction kept 0 bases outside the gene matches. Germline assignment: CDR1 LGHDT and CDR2 YNNKEL (reference sequence). The CDR3 DNA sequence: TGTGCCAGCAGCCAAGCAGGGGGCACTGAAGCTTTCTTT. This encodes CASSQAGGTEAFF.

The V and J genes are TRBV7-3 and TRBJ1-2; no clear D gene. The CDR3 is 12 residues long. From germline, CDR1 is SGHTA and CDR2 FQGTGA. The V gene lost 0 bases and the J gene lost 8 bases, with 7 bases spanning the gap. CDR3 DNA sequence: TGTGCCAGCAGCTTAACCGGGGTCGGCTACACCTTC. This translates into CASSLTGVGYTF.